The 7 T cell receptor beta chains reported below all come from one sample, sequenced in a study of Graves' ophthalmopathy and Graves' hyperthyroidism. The authors amplified TCR beta CDR3 regions from RNA transcripts. After a first-round RT-PCR with HTBI primers, a second-round multiplex PCR was run. TCRdb itself ran the multiplex PCR reads through MiXCR, one entry per CDR3 protein. This sample carries hundreds of thousands of distinct CDR3 sequences, around 21% of them seen once, and the ten largest clones take approximately 3%. Sample: peripheral blood. Every receptor here comes from a woman aged 18-29 years with stable Graves' hyperthyroidism.

This clonotype came up many times. V and J are TRBV18 and TRBJ2-7, with no clear D. The V gene lost 0 bases and the J gene lost 6 bases, with 12 bases spanning the gap. The CDR3 loop spans 14 amino acids. Germline V gives CDR1 KGHSH, CDR2 LQKENI. This CDR3 reads CASSPPNRGSEQYF. The CDR3 coding sequence is TGTGCCAGCTCACCACCGAATAGAGGTAGCGAGCAGTACTTC.

This clonotype has ten or more counts. The CDR3 DNA sequence: TGTGCCACCAGCAGAGATCTACTGCAGGACAGGGCCTACGAGCAGTACTTC. Protein: CATSRDLLQDRAYEQYF. The rearrangement joins TRBV15 to TRBJ2-7, with TRBD1 matching over 8 bases. Germline values: CDR1 LNHNV, CDR2 YYDKDF (reference sequence). V lost 0 bases to trimming and J lost 2 bases; unmatched junction nucleotides: 9. CDR3 length: 17 residues.

This clonotype appeared a few times. The rearrangement joins TRBV3-1 to TRBJ1-1; D unresolved. The length of the CDR3 is 13 residues. Trimming took off 0 bases at V and 10 bases at J, with 12 bases between the two ends. CDR1 and CDR2 from the germline V gene are LGHDT and YNNKEL (reference sequence). CDR3 sequence reads: CASSQDYGPPAFF. The CDR3 DNA is TGTGCCAGCAGCCAAGATTACGGCCCCCCAGCTTTCTTT.

A single count supports this clonotype. The chain couples TRBV7-6 to TRBJ1-1; D not resolved. V lost 0 bases to trimming and J lost 4 bases, with 9 bases between them. Looked up from germline, CDR1 is SGHVS and CDR2 is FNYEAQ. This CDR3 spans 14 amino acids. The CDR3 region has the DNA TGTGCCAGCAGCTTAGCAGGGATAAGCACTGAAGCTTTCTTT. This gives the protein CASSLAGISTEAFF.

The sample holds many counts of this clonotype. The rearrangement joins TRBV28 to TRBJ1-2; possible D gene TRBD1, 6 bases. V was cut by 7 bases and J by 4 bases, with 22 bases left in between. CDR1 is MDHEN and CDR2 is SYDVKM in the germline V gene. The CDR3 is 16 amino acids. Here the CDR3 reads CASNPPSGEASYGYTF. The CDR3 DNA follows: TGTGCCAGCAATCCCCCTTCAGGGGAAGCCTCCTATGGCTACACCTTC.

This clonotype showed up just a few times. The rearrangement links TRBV18 to TRBJ1-1, with D perhaps TRBD1 (5 bases). The germline V and J ends were trimmed by 2 bases and 6 bases, with 19 bases remaining between them. CDR1 KGHSH and CDR2 LQKENI come from the germline V gene. The length of the CDR3 is 16 residues. CDR3 bases: TGTGCCAGCTCACCAAGTGTTATGGGCAGGGACTCTGAAGCTTTCTTT. Translation gives CASSPSVMGRDSEAFF.

At least ten counts were recorded for this clonotype. V gene TRBV6-5 combines with J gene TRBJ1-6; D might be TRBD1 (5 bases). CDR3 length equals 14 residues. V dropped 5 bases and J dropped 4 bases, with 9 bases sitting between them. Per germline, CDR1 MNHEY and CDR2 SVGAGI. The CDR3 bases are TGTGCCAGCAGTCGGGGGGATTATAATTCACCCCTCCACTTT. Protein: CASSRGDYNSPLHF.